A selection of T cell receptor beta chains follows, all from one sample in a study of control samples from healthy donors and cancer patients. Method: immunoSEQ multiplex PCR; TCRdb's copy keeps in-frame clones and lacks some. The sample records about 120,000 clones, around 92% being singletons. The material sequenced was PBMCs. These receptor sequences come from a man older than 75 with head and neck cancer. CDR3s include the opening cysteine and the closing phenylalanine or tryptophan. A D gene is named only where the DNA matches it firmly. Expanded clones are given a class, and other clones once, few, many or no size at all.

J gene	V gene	clone size	D gene	CDR3 DNA	CDR3 protein
TRBJ1-1	TRBV4-1	NA	NA	TGCGCCAGCAGCCAAGGGGTTTACACTGAAGCTTTCTTT	CASSQGVYTEAFF
TRBJ2-3	TRBV6-2/TRBV6-3	NA	NA	TGTGCCAGCAGTTACTACCGCGATCAGGGGGGAGCAAGCACAGATACGCAGTATTTT	CASSYYRDQGGASTDTQYF
TRBJ2-1	TRBV20-1	NA	NA	TGCAGTGCTAGAGCCCTCAATGAGCAGTTCTTC	CSARALNEQFF
TRBJ1-1	TRBV15	NA	NA	TGTGCCACCAGCAGAGACTACGCCGGGGGGAACACTGAAGCTTTCTTT	CATSRDYAGGNTEAFF
TRBJ1-4	TRBV4-1	NA	NA	TGCGCCAGCAGCCGACAGGTCAGCGAAAAACTGTTTTTT	CASSRQVSEKLFF
TRBJ1-5	TRBV6-1	NA	NA	TGTGCCAGCAGTGAATTGCCAGGGGTGAATCAGCCCCAGCATTTT	CASSELPGVNQPQHF
TRBJ2-7	TRBV7-6	NA	NA	TGTGCCAGCAGCTTAAGGCAGACTAACTCCTACGAGCAGTACTTC	CASSLRQTNSYEQYF
TRBJ2-1	TRBV9	NA	NA	TGTGCCAGCAGCCCAGCGGTGGCTAATGAGCAGTTCTTC	CASSPAVANEQFF
TRBJ2-1	TRBV14	NA	TRBD2	TGTGCCAGCAGCCAAGGGACTAGCGGCCAAATCTGGAATGAGCAGTTCTTC	CASSQGTSGQIWNEQFF
TRBJ1-1	TRBV27	NA	TRBD1	TGTGCCAGCAGCCGCCTCCTTATGACAGGGCCCCATGACACTGAAGCTTTCTTT	CASSRLLMTGPHDTEAFF
TRBJ1-1	TRBV5-1	NA	NA	TGCGCCAGCAGCTTGGCGGCTGGGGGGGGACGTGACACTGAAGCTTTCTTT	CASSLAAGGGRDTEAFF
TRBJ1-2	TRBV10-1	NA	NA	TGCGCCAGCAGTGAGTCAAGGGAGCCGGGTGGCTACACCTTC	CASSESREPGGYTF
TRBJ2-3	TRBV10-2	NA	TRBD2	TGCGCCAGCAGTCCAAGGACTAGCGGGGGGACCACAGATACGCAGTATTTT	CASSPRTSGGTTDTQYF
TRBJ2-5	TRBV11-2	NA	TRBD2	TGTGCCAGCAGAAGAGCGGGGGAGACCCAGTACTTC	CASRRAGETQYF
TRBJ1-1	TRBV7-8	NA	NA	TGTGCCAGCAGCTTAAAAGCTGAAGCTTTCTTT	CASSLKAEAFF
TRBJ2-5	TRBV4-1	NA	TRBD1	TGCGCCAGCAGCCAAGTTCGTAATCCGGGACAGGGGCGCATGACCCAGTACTTC	CASSQVRNPGQGRMTQYF
TRBJ2-1	TRBV24-1	NA	TRBD2	TGTGCCACCAGTTCCAGCGGGAGGGCTTTTGACTCCTACAATGAGCAGTTCTTC	CATSSSGRAFDSYNEQFF
TRBJ1-2	TRBV18	NA	NA	TGTGCCAGCTCACCAGGGACTGGATATGGCTACACCTTC	CASSPGTGYGYTF
TRBJ2-5	TRBV27	NA	TRBD2	TGTGCCAGCAGTCTCCTCCGGAGCGGGGGACTACTTCACCAAGAGACCCAGTACTTC	CASSLLRSGGLLHQETQYF
TRBJ2-1	TRBV5-4	NA	TRBD2	TGTGCCAGCAGCCCTGGGACTAGCGGGAGGGTAGGTGAGCAGTTCTTC	CASSPGTSGRVGEQFF
TRBJ2-1	TRBV6-1	NA	TRBD1	TGTGCCAGCAGTGGCCGGTCCTGGGACAGCCGCAATGAGCAGTTCTTC	CASSGRSWDSRNEQFF
TRBJ2-4	TRBV30	once	TRBD2	TGTGCCTGTTACCGAGCGGGAGGTTCGAACATTCAGTACTTC	CACYRAGGSNIQYF
TRBJ2-2	TRBV4-1	few	NA	TGCGCCAGCAGCCAAGGGCGAGGGAACACCGGGGAGCTGTTTTTT	CASSQGRGNTGELFF
TRBJ2-7	TRBV2	once	NA	TGTGCCAGCAGTGGGACATTGGCTTACGAGCAGTACTTC	CASSGTLAYEQYF
TRBJ2-7	TRBV12-3/TRBV12-4	once	NA	TGTGCCAGCAGTTGGGGGACACGCTACGAGCAGTACTTC	CASSWGTRYEQYF
TRBJ2-5	TRBV5-1	few	NA	TGCGCCAGCAGCAGATCAGGGTCACAAGAGACCCAGTACTTC	CASSRSGSQETQYF
TRBJ1-2	TRBV5-6	NA	NA	TGTGCCAGCAACATATCTCCAGCGGGCAGCGGCTACACCTTC	CASNISPAGSGYTF
TRBJ1-2	TRBV6-5	NA	NA	TGTGCCAGCAGCTCCCTAGGGGCCTATGGCTACACCTTC	CASSSLGAYGYTF
TRBJ1-4	TRBV3-1/TRBV3-2	NA	TRBD1	TGTGCCAGCAGCCAAGCGACAGGGGGCATGTTTGAAAAACTGTTTTTT	CASSQATGGMFEKLFF
TRBJ1-4	TRBV5-1	NA	TRBD1	TGCGCCAGCAGCTTGGGGACAGGTGATGAAAAACTGTTTTTT	CASSLGTGDEKLFF
TRBJ2-1	TRBV5-1	NA	NA	TGCGCCAGCAGCTTGCCTCCTTCGACAGTAGGCAATGAGCAGTTCTTC	CASSLPPSTVGNEQFF
TRBJ2-7	TRBV5-8	NA	NA	TGTGCCAGCAGCTTGGTACGCTACTCCCTGTCCTACGAGCAGTACTTC	CASSLVRYSLSYEQYF
TRBJ1-4	TRBV20-1	NA	NA	TGCAGTGCTAGTGTAGGTGGGCATAATGAAAAACTGTTTTTT	CSASVGGHNEKLFF
TRBJ2-1	TRBV5-1	NA	NA	TGCGCCAGCAGCTCGGGACGATACAATGAGCAGTTCTTC	CASSSGRYNEQFF
TRBJ2-1	TRBV19	once	NA	TGTGCCAGTAGTATTTGGACAGTCTCCTACAATGAGCAGTTCTTC	CASSIWTVSYNEQFF
TRBJ1-4	TRBV15	NA	NA	TGTGCCACCAGCAGAGATAAGGCTGCAACTAATGAAAAACTGTTTTTT	CATSRDKAATNEKLFF
TRBJ2-7	TRBV6-5	once	TRBD1	TGTGCCAGCAGCCCCGACAGGGGAGTGGACGAGCAGTACTTC	CASSPDRGVDEQYF
TRBJ2-3	TRBV5-4	NA	NA	TGTGCCAGCAGCCCCCGGACGGGGATAGGTGATACGCAGTATTTT	CASSPRTGIGDTQYF
TRBJ1-5	TRBV12-1	NA	NA	TGTGCCAGCTGCCTAGCGGGGGGACAGGGGGTTGGAAGCAATCAGCCCCAGCATTTT	CASCLAGGQGVGSNQPQHF
TRBJ2-7	TRBV19	NA	NA	TGTGCCAGTAGTTCCCCTGGGACAAGGAGTTCCTACGAGCAGTACTTC	CASSSPGTRSSYEQYF
TRBJ1-2	TRBV5-1	NA	NA	TGCGCCAGCAGCACCGGACAGACCAACTATGGCTACACCTTC	CASSTGQTNYGYTF
TRBJ2-1	TRBV7-2	once	NA	TGTGCCAGCAGCTTGGGAACCTACAATGAGCAGTTCTTC	CASSLGTYNEQFF
TRBJ1-3	TRBV6-6	once	NA	TGTGCCAGCGGGGCCGGGGGCCTAGGAAACACCATATATTTT	CASGAGGLGNTIYF
TRBJ1-1	TRBV5-1	NA	TRBD1	TGCGCCAGCAGCTTGAGGCAGGGGGGCACTGAAGCTTTCTTT	CASSLRQGGTEAFF
TRBJ1-3	TRBV5-1	NA	NA	TGCGCCAGCAGCTTGGACCCCTCTGGAAACACCATATATTTT	CASSLDPSGNTIYF
TRBJ1-1	TRBV6-6	NA	NA	TGTGCCAGCAGTTATCCCCGGGGCAGAAAACTTGAAGCTTTCTTT	CASSYPRGRKLEAFF
TRBJ1-5	TRBV6-5	NA	NA	TGTGCCAGCAGTTCAGCTTTCAATCAGCCCCAGCATTTT	CASSSAFNQPQHF
TRBJ1-1	TRBV5-1	once	TRBD1	TGCGCCAGCAGCGGCCAGCCCGGGACAGGGCTGAACACTGAAGCTTTCTTT	CASSGQPGTGLNTEAFF
TRBJ2-3	TRBV27	NA	TRBD2	TGTGCCAGCAGCCCTTTGAGCAACGGGGGGGCCGGAGATACGCAGTATTTT	CASSPLSNGGAGDTQYF
TRBJ1-2	TRBV4-2	NA	TRBD1	TGTGCCAGCAGCCAAGATCTCTCAGGGACAGGGGATGGCTACACCTTC	CASSQDLSGTGDGYTF
TRBJ2-7	TRBV6-5	NA	NA	TGTGCCAGCAGCTCTAATGGGGGTGAGCAGTACTTC	CASSSNGGEQYF
TRBJ1-5	TRBV7-9	NA	NA	TGTGCCAGCAGCCCGGCAGGGCTTGGGAATCAGCCCCAGCATTTT	CASSPAGLGNQPQHF
TRBJ1-4	TRBV6-2/TRBV6-3	few	NA	TGTGCCAGCAGTCCCCGGACACAACTGTTTTTT	CASSPRTQLFF
TRBJ2-1	TRBV4-3	once	NA	TGCGCCAGCAGCCAAGAGTTTAGCGGATACAATGAGCAGTTCTTC	CASSQEFSGYNEQFF
TRBJ1-6	TRBV12-3/TRBV12-4	NA	NA	TGTGCCAGCAGTTTGAAGGGAAGGCCACCCCTCCACTTT	CASSLKGRPPLHF
TRBJ2-6	TRBV7-2	NA	NA	TGTGCCAGCAGTGTGGTTGGGGCCAACGTCCTGACTTTC	CASSVVGANVLTF